The 5 T cell receptor beta chains below all came from one sample that was sequenced in a study of T cells in Graves' hyperthyroidism and ophthalmopathy. There were TCR beta CDR3 regions amplified from RNA transcripts. In the first-round RT-PCR of the TCR CDR3, the HTBI primer set was used. MiXCR, run by TCRdb on the multiplex PCR reads, gives a single entry per CDR3 protein. The repertoire holds around 720,000 distinct CDR3 sequences, with approximately 40% as singletons. Source material: blood. These receptors all come from a woman aged 40 to 50 with Graves' hyperthyroidism.

This clonotype was picked up one time. This may be a read error, as it is one base from a much larger clone. The gene calls are TRBV2 and TRBJ1-2; D is unresolved. CDR1 and CDR2 from the germline V gene are SNHLY and FYNNEI. With 5 bases removed from V and 6 bases from J, the gap between germline ends came to 13 bases. This CDR3 region has 13 residues. The CDR3 sequence is CASSYGLQDGYTF. CDR3 in DNA: TGTGCCAGCAGTTATGGACTGCAGGATGGCTACACCTTC.

This clonotype was observed a few times. The chain recombines TRBV6-5 with TRBJ1-2; D not resolved. The germline V gene has CDR1 MNHEY and CDR2 SVGAGI. V was shortened by 0 bases and J by 6 bases, with 14 bases between the two germline ends. The CDR3 covers 15 residues. The CDR3 sequence is CASSYSKPRWHGYTF. CDR3 nucleotide sequence: TGTGCCAGCAGTTACTCGAAACCTCGCTGGCATGGCTACACCTTC.

The chain joins TRBV7-3 to TRBJ1-2, with 7 bases that match TRBD1. Germline V gene sequence: CDR1 SGHTA, CDR2 FQGTGA. This CDR3 has 11 residues. V gave up 5 bases and J gave up 8 bases; unmatched junction bases: 2. The CDR3 spells CASSMTGGYTF. The CDR3 DNA follows: TGTGCCAGCAGCATGACAGGGGGCTACACCTTC.

As regards this clonotype: A much larger clone is a single base away; this may be a read error. The genes are TRBV10-3 and TRBJ2-2; D is perhaps TRBD2 (6 bases). The CDR3 covers 16 residues. Germline values: CDR1 ENHRY, CDR2 SYGVKD. The DNA of the CDR3 is TGTGCCACCAGTGATTTGCCGCCAGGGATAGGCGGGGAGCTGGTTTTT. As protein: CATSDLPPGIGGELVF.

In its sample, this clonotype was seen a few times. This chain links TRBV4-1 with TRBJ1-5; TRBD1 agrees at 9 bases. Germline CDR1 MGHRA, CDR2 YSYEKL. Unmatched junction bases numbered 3, after V lost 0 bases and J lost 3 bases. CDR3 size: 16 residues. CDR3 amino acids: CASSQENRGLNQPQHF. The CDR3, as DNA: TGCGCCAGCAGCCAAGAGAACAGGGGGCTCAATCAGCCCCAGCATTTT.